This record covers a single TCR beta chain. The antigen remains undetermined. Relative to the germline gene, one junction end is altered; a read error may explain this. The PCR employed 60 Vbeta primers together with 13 Jbeta primers. In the original analysis: Per a later analysis, the number of unique TCR beta chains was some 75 million, of which some 9.9 million were shared. The method was immunoSEQ multiplex PCR; TCRdb's version includes in-frame clones alone and lacks a portion of them. V and J calls and clone size are copied from that table; D and trimming were computed from the DNA. The profile shows roughly 150,000 clones, around 72% of them singletons. This sample was included in a study of cytomegalovirus exposure and HLA in healthy donors. The CDR3 loop spans 12 amino acids. CDR1 SEHNR and CDR2 FQNEAQ come from the germline V gene (reference sequence). Study observations and caveats: Most TCR sequences were uncommon, yet certain public TCRs appeared in many donors. Based on reports, TCR beta sequences accurately predicted HLA-A and HLA-B alleles for most subjects. There were some V segments, including TRBV6-2 and TRBV6-3, excluded as indistinguishable.

This chain joins TRBV7-9 and TRBJ2-5, with 8 positions matching TRBD2. The TCR originated in a man aged 18 to 30 in good health and CMV-seronegative. The specimen was PBMCs. DNA of the CDR3: TGTTCCAGCCATGTAGCGGGACTCCAACAGTACTTC. It is translated as CSSHVAGLQQYF.